Detailed here is one TCR beta chain. Its antigen is still unknown. These data are taken from a study of a mutant IDH1 vaccine in newly diagnosed glioma. Study-level information: Patients came in for eight vaccinations, in weeks 1, 3, 5, 7, 11, 15, 19 and 23. Patients were started on vaccination 4-6 weeks after radiotherapy alone, or with temozolomide cycles. Mean patient age was about 40 years; approximately 62% were male and around 38% female.

The V end was cut by 0 bases, the J end by 5 bases, with 11 bases between. The CDR3 spans 15 residues. Germline loops: CDR1 ENHRY, CDR2 SYGVKD. This sample's time point: week 11, during vaccination. Each dose of the vaccine consisted of 300 ug of mutant IDH1 20-mer peptide, with topical imiquimod. Assay used: immunoSEQ multiplex PCR; TCRdb lists only in-frame clones, some missing. The sample has 25,000 to 40,000 clones, about 73% seen once; the top ten hold around 24%. V usage is TRBV10-3 and J usage is TRBJ2-1, with a tentative D call TRBD1 (6 bases). The sequences come from PBMCs, collected from a glioma patient whose treatment included an IDH1 peptide vaccine. This clonotype was sampled from a man aged 25 to 45 with glioma. For the CDR3, the DNA is TGTGCCATCAGTGAGTCGCAGGGGACAAACAATGAGCAGTTCTTC. Protein product: CAISESQGTNNEQFF.